Each of the 18 T cell receptor beta chains below was sequenced from the same sample in a study of CD8 T cells in Susac syndrome. 0.5 to 1 ug RNA was reverse transcribed with random hexamers. TCRdb itself ran the immunoSEQ multiplex PCR reads through MiXCR, one entry per CDR3 protein. The table records some 300,000 distinct CDR3 sequences, approximately 85% of them present only once. Sequencing used CD8+ T cells from PBMCs. These receptors were collected from a human donor with multiple sclerosis.

The chain joins TRBV7-9 to TRBJ2-3; 14 nucleotides line up with TRBD2. J was trimmed by 0 bases and V by 5 bases; bases with no gene match: 7. The CDR3 contains 18 residues. Germline V gives CDR1 SEHNR, CDR2 FQNEAQ (reference sequence). The CDR3: CASSPRLAGGPSTDTQYF. The DNA of the CDR3 is TGTGCCAGCAGCCCCCGACTAGCGGGAGGGCCTAGCACAGATACGCAGTATTTT. The whole variable domain, remainder taken from reference TRBV7-9 and TRBJ2-3, is DTGVSQNPRHKITKRGQNVTFRCDPISEHNRLYWYRQTLGQGPEFLTYFQNEAQLEKSRLLSDRFSAERPKGSFSTLEIQRTEQGDSAMYLCASSPRLAGGPSTDTQYFGPGTRLTVL.

V and J are TRBV7-2 and TRBJ1-2; D gene unclear. Trimming took off 7 bases at V and 7 bases at J, with 16 bases between the two ends. The CDR3 covers 13 residues. Germline-derived CDR1 and CDR2 are SGHTA and FQGNSA. CDR3 region: CASTMSPLGGYTF. CDR3 DNA sequence: TGTGCCAGCACCATGTCGCCCCTTGGTGGCTACACCTTC.

The rearrangement joins TRBV20-1 to TRBJ2-7; 9 positions match TRBD2. V lost 6 bases and J lost 3; bases outside the gene matches: 12. This CDR3 contains 15 residues. The germline gives CDR1 DFQATT, CDR2 SNEGSKA (reference sequence). DNA of the CDR3: TGCAGTGCGGAGGGGCAGCGGGAGGTTGGCTACGAGCAGTACTTC. This encodes CSAEGQREVGYEQYF.

This chain uses TRBV6-1 with TRBJ2-1, with D perhaps TRBD2 (6 bases). V dropped 6 bases and J dropped 8 bases, with 23 bases sitting between them. The germline V gene encodes CDR1 MNHNS and CDR2 SASEGT. The CDR3 is 16 residues long. The CDR3 DNA follows: TGTGCCAGCAGACCCCGGGTAGCGGAAAGCAGCCATGAGCAGTTCTTC. Amino acid sequence: CASRPRVAESSHEQFF.

The chain employs TRBV6-2 or TRBV6-3 and TRBJ2-7; D might be TRBD1 (6 bases). Trimming took off 6 bases at V and 2 bases at J, with 14 bases between the two ends. This CDR3 comprises 14 residues. Germline V gene lookup returns CDR1 MNHEY and CDR2 SVGEGT. CDR3 coding DNA: TGTGCCAGCAGCCAACAGGGTTGGCCCTACGAGCAGTACTTC. Translation: CASSQQGWPYEQYF.

The genes are TRBV9 and TRBJ2-1, with D maybe TRBD1 (6 bases). From germline, CDR1 is SGDLS and CDR2 YYNGEE. Trimming removed 4 bases at V and 3 bases at J, with 17 bases between. CDR3 length: 16 residues. The CDR3 sequence: CASSWNRDGVYNEQFF. The CDR3 bases are TGTGCCAGCAGCTGGAACAGGGACGGGGTCTACAATGAGCAGTTCTTC.

The chain combines TRBV2 with TRBJ2-3, with D possibly TRBD2 on 5 matching bases. CDR3 length: 16 amino acids. The V gene's germline CDR1 is SNHLY and CDR2 FYNNEI. The V end was cut by 9 bases, the J end by 3 bases, with 22 bases between. The CDR3 sequence is CARHLLSQRTTDTQYF. CDR3 sequence (DNA): TGTGCCAGGCACCTCCTGTCCCAACGGACTACAGATACGCAGTATTTT.

The chain recombines TRBV28 with TRBJ2-7; D not resolved. This CDR3 region has 15 residues. CDR1 and CDR2 from the germline V gene are MDHEN and SYDVKM. V lost 5 bases to trimming and J lost 0 bases, with 14 bases between them. CDR3 DNA sequence: TGTGCCAGCAGTCAACTCCTTCTGAGCTCCTACGAGCAGTACTTC. Its translation: CASSQLLLSSYEQYF.

The chain recombines TRBV27 with TRBJ1-4; no clear D gene. The CDR3 loop spans 20 amino acids. Germline loops: CDR1 MNHEY, CDR2 SMNVEV (reference sequence). Trimming left V 3 bases short and J 5 bases short, with 28 bases between. The CDR3 protein is CASSFTSDFPVGGKNEKLFF. The CDR3 DNA reads TGTGCCAGCAGTTTTACCTCCGACTTCCCGGTAGGCGGTAAAAATGAAAAACTGTTTTTT.

The chain couples TRBV27 to TRBJ2-7; D possibly corresponds to TRBD1 (6 bases). CDR3 size: 13 residues. Germline loops: CDR1 MNHEY, CDR2 SMNVEV (reference sequence). With 4 bases removed from V and 3 bases from J, the gap between germline ends came to 10 bases. The CDR3 protein is CASSSPGHYEQYF. DNA of the CDR3: TGTGCCAGCAGTTCCCCGGGACACTACGAGCAGTACTTC.

DNA for the CDR3: TGTGCCAGCAGTTTCCTCGAGGGGGCTGCCACCGGGGAGCTGTTTTTT. Its translation is CASSFLEGAATGELFF. This chain uses TRBV27 with TRBJ2-2; TRBD1 matches 7 bases. With V trimmed by 3 bases and J by 4 bases, 8 bases remained unmatched. The CDR3 is 16 residues long. Germline V gene data show CDR1 as MNHEY and CDR2 as SMNVEV (reference sequence).

The chain employs TRBV7-2 and TRBJ2-7, with TRBD2 matching over 7 bases. Germline V gives CDR1 SGHTA, CDR2 FQGNSA. The CDR3 spans 16 residues. V shed 4 bases, J shed 0 bases, and the junction held 9 bases outside the gene matches. The CDR3 protein is CASSWSTGTNSYEQYF. DNA of the CDR3: TGTGCCAGCAGCTGGAGTACTGGGACTAACTCCTACGAGCAGTACTTC. The full variable domain, with the rest looked up from reference TRBV7-2 and TRBJ2-7, is GAGVSQSPSNKVTEKGKDVELRCDPISGHTALYWYRQSLGQGLEFLIYFQGNSAPDKSGLPSDRFSAERTGGSVSTLTIQRTQQEDSAVYLCASSWSTGTNSYEQYFGPGTRLTVT.

The chain is built from TRBV10-3 and TRBJ1-2; D is unclear. The CDR3 runs 13 residues. In germline, CDR1 is ENHRY, CDR2 SYGVKD. V was clipped by 4 bases and J by 6 bases, with 12 bases between them. This chain's CDR3 is CAISGPLVDGYTF. The CDR3 nucleotides read TGTGCCATCAGTGGGCCACTAGTCGATGGCTACACCTTC.

The DNA of the CDR3 is TGTGCCAGCAGTGACTCGACCGGGGGTCCCTACAATGAGCAGTTCTTC. It encodes CASSDSTGGPYNEQFF. This chain uses TRBV6-4 with TRBJ2-1; D might be TRBD2 (6 bases). V lost 0 bases and J 2 bases, leaving 11 bases between the germline ends. CDR3 length equals 16 residues. Germline-derived CDR1 and CDR2 are MRHNA and SNTAGT.

V usage is TRBV12-3 or TRBV12-4 and J usage is TRBJ2-2, with no clear D. The V and J ends lost 5 bases and 3 bases respectively, with 16 bases between them. The CDR3 is made up of 16 amino acids. CDR3 in DNA: TGTGCCAGCAGTCCTAGAGGCCCGGACCACACCGGGGAGCTGTTTTTT. Translated: CASSPRGPDHTGELFF.

The chain links TRBV23-1 to TRBJ1-2; the D is unclear. TRBV23-1 is assigned to the ORF class and has an uncertain function. The CDR3 contains 17 residues. Trimming pared 0 bases from V and 0 bases from J, leaving 14 bases between. The chain's CDR3 is CASSQSPKEKANYGYTF. CDR3 DNA sequence: TGCGCCAGCAGTCAATCGCCCAAAGAGAAAGCTAACTATGGCTACACCTTC.

The V call is TRBV30, the J call TRBJ2-3; 10 bases match TRBD2. Germline V CDR1 and CDR2: GTSNPN, SVGIG (reference sequence). CDR3 length equals 15 residues. The V segment lost 1 base and the J segment 4 bases; nucleotides outside the gene matches: 5. CDR3 amino acids: CAWSGAGGPADTQYF. The DNA for the CDR3 is TGTGCCTGGAGTGGAGCGGGAGGGCCGGCAGATACGCAGTATTTT.

In its sample, this clonotype was seen a few times. The V gene is TRBV16, the J gene TRBJ1-2, with D possibly matching TRBD1 (5 bases). CDR3 length: 12 residues. The V end was cut by 4 bases, the J end by 4 bases, with 7 bases between. Germline V gives CDR1 KGHSY, CDR2 FQNENV. The CDR3 DNA follows: TGTGCCAGCAGCCCCGACAGCTATGGCTACACCTTC. It translates to CASSPDSYGYTF.